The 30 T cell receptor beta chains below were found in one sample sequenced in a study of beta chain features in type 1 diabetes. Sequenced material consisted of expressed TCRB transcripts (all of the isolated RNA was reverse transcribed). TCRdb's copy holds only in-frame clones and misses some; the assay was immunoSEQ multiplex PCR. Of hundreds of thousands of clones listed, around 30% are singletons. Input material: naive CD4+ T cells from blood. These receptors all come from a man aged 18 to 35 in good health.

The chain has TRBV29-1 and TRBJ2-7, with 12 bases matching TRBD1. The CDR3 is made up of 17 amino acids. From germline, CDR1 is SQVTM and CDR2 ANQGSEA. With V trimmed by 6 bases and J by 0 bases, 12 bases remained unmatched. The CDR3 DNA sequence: TGCAGCGTACTAAGGCGGGACAGGGGGCGAATCTCCTACGAGCAGTACTTC. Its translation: CSVLRRDRGRISYEQYF.

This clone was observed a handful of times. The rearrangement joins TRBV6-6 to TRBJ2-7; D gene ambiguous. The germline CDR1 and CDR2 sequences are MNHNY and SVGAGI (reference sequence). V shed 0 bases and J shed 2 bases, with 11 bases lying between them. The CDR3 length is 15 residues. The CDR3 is CASSYSLDQAYEQYF. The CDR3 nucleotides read TGTGCCAGCAGTTACTCGCTGGACCAGGCCTACGAGCAGTACTTC.

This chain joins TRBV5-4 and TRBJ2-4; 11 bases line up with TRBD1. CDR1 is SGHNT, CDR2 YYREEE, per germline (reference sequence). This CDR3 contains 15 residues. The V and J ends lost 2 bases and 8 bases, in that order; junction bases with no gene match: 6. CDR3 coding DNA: TGTGCCAGCAGCTTAGGGACAGGGGGTCAGGACATTCAGTACTTC. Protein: CASSLGTGGQDIQYF.

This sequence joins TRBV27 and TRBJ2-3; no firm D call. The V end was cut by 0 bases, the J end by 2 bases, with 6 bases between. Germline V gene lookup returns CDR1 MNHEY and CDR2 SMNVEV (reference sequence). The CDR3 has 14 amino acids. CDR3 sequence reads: CASSLSQITDTQYF. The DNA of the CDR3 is TGTGCCAGCAGTTTATCTCAAATCACAGATACGCAGTATTTT.

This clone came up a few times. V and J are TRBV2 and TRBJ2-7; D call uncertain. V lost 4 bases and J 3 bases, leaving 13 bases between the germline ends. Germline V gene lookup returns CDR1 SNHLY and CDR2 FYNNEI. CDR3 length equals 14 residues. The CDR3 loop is CASSATGAIYEQYF. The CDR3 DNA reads TGTGCCAGCAGTGCGACGGGTGCGATCTACGAGCAGTACTTC.

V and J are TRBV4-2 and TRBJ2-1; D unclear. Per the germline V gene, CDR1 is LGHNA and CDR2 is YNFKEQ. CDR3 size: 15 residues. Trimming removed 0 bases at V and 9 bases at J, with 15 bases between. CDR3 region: CASSQDTDPEFEQFF. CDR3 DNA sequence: TGTGCCAGCAGCCAAGATACAGATCCGGAATTTGAGCAGTTCTTC.

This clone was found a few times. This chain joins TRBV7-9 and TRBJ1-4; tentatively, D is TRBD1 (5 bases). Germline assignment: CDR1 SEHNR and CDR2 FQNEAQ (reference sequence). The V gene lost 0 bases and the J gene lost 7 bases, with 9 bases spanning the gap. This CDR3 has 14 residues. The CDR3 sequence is CASSLAGTGEKLFF. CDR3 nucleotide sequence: TGTGCCAGCAGCTTAGCGGGGACGGGTGAAAAACTGTTTTTT.

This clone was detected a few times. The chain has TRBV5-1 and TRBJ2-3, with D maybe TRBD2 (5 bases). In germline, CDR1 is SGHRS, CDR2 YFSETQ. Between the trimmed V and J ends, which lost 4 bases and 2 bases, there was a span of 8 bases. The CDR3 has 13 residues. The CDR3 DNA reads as TGCGCCAGCAGCGCGGGCCTCACAGATACGCAGTATTTT. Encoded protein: CASSAGLTDTQYF. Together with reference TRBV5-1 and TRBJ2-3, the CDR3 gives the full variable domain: KAGVTQTPRYLIKTRGQQVTLSCSPISGHRSVSWYQQTPGQGLQFLFEYFSETQRNKGNFPGRFSGRQFSNSRSEMNVSTLELGDSALYLCASSAGLTDTQYFGPGTRLTVL.

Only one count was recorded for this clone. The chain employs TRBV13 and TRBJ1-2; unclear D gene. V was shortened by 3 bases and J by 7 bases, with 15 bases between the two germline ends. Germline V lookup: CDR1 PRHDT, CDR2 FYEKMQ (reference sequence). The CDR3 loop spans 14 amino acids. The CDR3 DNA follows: TGTGCCAGCAGCTTTCTACGGGGATCCAGTGGCTACACCTTC. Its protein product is CASSFLRGSSGYTF.

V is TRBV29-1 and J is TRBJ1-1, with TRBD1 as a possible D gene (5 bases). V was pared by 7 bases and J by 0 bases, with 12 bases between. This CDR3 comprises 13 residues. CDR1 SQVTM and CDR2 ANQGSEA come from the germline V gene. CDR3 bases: TGCAGCGCCTCCGACAGCCTGAACACTGAAGCTTTCTTT. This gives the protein CSASDSLNTEAFF.

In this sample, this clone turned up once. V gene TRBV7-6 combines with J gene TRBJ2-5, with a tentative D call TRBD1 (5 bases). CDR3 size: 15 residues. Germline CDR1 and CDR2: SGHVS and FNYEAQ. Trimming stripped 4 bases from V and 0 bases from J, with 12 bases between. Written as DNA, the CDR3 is TGTGCCAGCAGCTCGCAGACAGCGTACCAAGAGACCCAGTACTTC. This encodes CASSSQTAYQETQYF. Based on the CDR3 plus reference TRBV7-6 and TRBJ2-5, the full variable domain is GAGVSQSPRYKVTKRGQDVALRCDPISGHVSLYWYRQALGQGPEFLTYFNYEAQQDKSGLPNDRFSAERPEGSISTLTIQRTEQRDSAMYRCASSSQTAYQETQYFGPGTRLLVL.

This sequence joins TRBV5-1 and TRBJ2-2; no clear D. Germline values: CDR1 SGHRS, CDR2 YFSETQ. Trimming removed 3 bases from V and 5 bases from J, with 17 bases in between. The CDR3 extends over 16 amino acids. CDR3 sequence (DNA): TGCGCCAGCAGCTCTTCTTTAGGTTCCGGGACCGGGGAGCTGTTTTTT. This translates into CASSSSLGSGTGELFF. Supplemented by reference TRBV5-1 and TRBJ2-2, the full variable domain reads KAGVTQTPRYLIKTRGQQVTLSCSPISGHRSVSWYQQTPGQGLQFLFEYFSETQRNKGNFPGRFSGRQFSNSRSEMNVSTLELGDSALYLCASSSSLGSGTGELFFGEGSRLTVL.

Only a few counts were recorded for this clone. The CDR3 nucleotides are TGTGCCAGCAGCCAAGATTTACAGGGGGCCAATTTCTTC. Translation gives CASSQDLQGANFF. The rearrangement joins TRBV14 to TRBJ2-1; 9 nucleotides line up with TRBD1. There are 13 residues in the CDR3. The V gene end was trimmed by 0 bases and the J gene end by 16 bases; junction bases not matched to a gene: 7. Germline V gene data show CDR1 as SGHDN and CDR2 as FVKESK.

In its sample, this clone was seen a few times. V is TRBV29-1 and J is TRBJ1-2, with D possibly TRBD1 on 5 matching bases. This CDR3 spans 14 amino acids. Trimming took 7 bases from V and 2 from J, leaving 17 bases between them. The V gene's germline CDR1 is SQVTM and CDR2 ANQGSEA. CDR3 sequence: CSALRGGINYGYTF. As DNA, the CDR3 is TGCAGCGCACTCCGGGGGGGAATCAACTATGGCTACACCTTC.

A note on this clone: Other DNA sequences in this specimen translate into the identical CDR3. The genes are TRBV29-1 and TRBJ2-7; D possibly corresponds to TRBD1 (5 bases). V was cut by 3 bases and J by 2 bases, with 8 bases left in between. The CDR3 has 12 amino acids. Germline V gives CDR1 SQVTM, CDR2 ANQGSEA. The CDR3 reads CSVDRGPYEQYF. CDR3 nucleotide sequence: TGCAGCGTTGATAGGGGTCCCTACGAGCAGTACTTC.

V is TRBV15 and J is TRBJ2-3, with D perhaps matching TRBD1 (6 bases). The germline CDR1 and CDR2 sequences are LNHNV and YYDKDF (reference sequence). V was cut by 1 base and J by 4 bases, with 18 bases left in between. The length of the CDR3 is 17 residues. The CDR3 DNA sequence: TGTGCCACCAGCAGAGCCACAGGGCGGGTTAGCGCAGATACGCAGTATTTT. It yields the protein CATSRATGRVSADTQYF.

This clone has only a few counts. Here the CDR3 DNA reads TGTGCCAGCAGCCGGGACACCCTCCAAGAGACCCAGTACTTC. Residues: CASSRDTLQETQYF. V usage is TRBV9 and J usage is TRBJ2-5, with D possibly matching TRBD1 (6 bases). This CDR3 spans 14 amino acids. CDR1 is SGDLS and CDR2 is YYNGEE in the germline V gene. V was clipped by 4 bases and J by 1 base, with 11 bases between them.

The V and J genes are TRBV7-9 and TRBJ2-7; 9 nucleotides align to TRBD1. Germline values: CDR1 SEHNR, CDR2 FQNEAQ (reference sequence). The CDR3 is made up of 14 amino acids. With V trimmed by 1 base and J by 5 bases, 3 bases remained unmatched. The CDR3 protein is CASSLGDRAHEQYF. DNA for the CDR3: TGTGCCAGCAGCTTAGGGGACAGGGCCCACGAGCAGTACTTC.

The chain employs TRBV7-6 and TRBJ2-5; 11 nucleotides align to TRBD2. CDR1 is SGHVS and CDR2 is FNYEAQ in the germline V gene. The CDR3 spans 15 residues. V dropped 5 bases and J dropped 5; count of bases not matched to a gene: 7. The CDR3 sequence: CASSLLAGAGETQYF. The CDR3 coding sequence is TGTGCCAGCAGCCTACTAGCGGGAGCCGGGGAGACCCAGTACTTC.

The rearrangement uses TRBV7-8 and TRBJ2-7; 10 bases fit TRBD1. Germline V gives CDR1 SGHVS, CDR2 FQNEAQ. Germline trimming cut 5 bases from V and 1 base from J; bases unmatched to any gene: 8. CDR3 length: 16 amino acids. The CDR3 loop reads CASSNTDRGRSYEQYF. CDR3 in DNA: TGTGCCAGCAGCAATACGGACAGGGGGAGATCCTACGAGCAGTACTTC.

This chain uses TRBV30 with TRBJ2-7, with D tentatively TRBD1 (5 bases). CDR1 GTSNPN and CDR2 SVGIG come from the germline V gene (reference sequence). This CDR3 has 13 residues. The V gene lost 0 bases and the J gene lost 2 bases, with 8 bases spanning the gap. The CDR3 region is CAWSVPRAYEQYF. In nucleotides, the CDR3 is TGTGCCTGGAGTGTACCCAGGGCCTACGAGCAGTACTTC. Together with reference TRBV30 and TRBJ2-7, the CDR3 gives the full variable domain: SQTIHQWPATLVQPVGSPLSLECTVEGTSNPNLYWYRQAAGRGLQLLFYSVGIGQISSEVPQNLSASRPQDRQFILSSKKLLLSDSGFYLCAWSVPRAYEQYFGPGTRLTVT.

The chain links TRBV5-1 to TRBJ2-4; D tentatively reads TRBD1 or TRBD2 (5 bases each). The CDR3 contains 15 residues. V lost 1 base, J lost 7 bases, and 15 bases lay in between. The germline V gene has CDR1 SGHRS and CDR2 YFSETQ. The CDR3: CASSLWDAKGNIQYF. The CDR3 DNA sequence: TGCGCCAGCAGCTTGTGGGACGCAAAAGGGAACATTCAGTACTTC.

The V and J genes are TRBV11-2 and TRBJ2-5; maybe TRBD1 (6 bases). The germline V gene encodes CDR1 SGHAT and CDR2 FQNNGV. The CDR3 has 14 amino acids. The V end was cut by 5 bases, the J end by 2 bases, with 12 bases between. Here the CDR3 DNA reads TGTGCCAGCAGCGCGAATCAGGGGCAAGAGACCCAGTACTTC. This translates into CASSANQGQETQYF.

The CDR3 region is CASSLGGYYNEQFF. Written as DNA, the CDR3 is TGTGCCAGCAGCCTAGGGGGCTACTACAATGAGCAGTTCTTC. J is TRBJ2-1 and V is TRBV7-2; the match to TRBD1 covers 7 bases. The length of the CDR3 is 14 residues. Germline CDR1 and CDR2: SGHTA and FQGNSA. V shed 5 bases, J shed 3 bases, and the junction held 4 bases outside the gene matches.

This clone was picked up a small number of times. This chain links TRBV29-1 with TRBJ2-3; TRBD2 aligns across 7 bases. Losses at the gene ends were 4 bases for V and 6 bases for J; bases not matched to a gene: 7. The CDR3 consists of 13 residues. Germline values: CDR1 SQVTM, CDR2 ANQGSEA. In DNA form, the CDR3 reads TGCAGCGTTGTAGTTAGCGGGCCCGATACGCAGTATTTT. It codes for CSVVVSGPDTQYF.

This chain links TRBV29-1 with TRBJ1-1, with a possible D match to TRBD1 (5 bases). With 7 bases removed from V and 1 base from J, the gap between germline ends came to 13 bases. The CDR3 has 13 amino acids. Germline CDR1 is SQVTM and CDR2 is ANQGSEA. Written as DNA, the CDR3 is TGCAGCGCCAGCCTCGACAGGAACACTGAAGCTTTCTTT. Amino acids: CSASLDRNTEAFF.

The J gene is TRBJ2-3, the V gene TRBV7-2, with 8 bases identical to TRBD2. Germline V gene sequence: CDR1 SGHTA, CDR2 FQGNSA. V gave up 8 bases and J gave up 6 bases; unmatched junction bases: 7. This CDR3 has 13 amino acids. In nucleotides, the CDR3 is TGTGCCAGCTTCAAGCGGGAGCCGGATACGCAGTATTTT. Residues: CASFKREPDTQYF. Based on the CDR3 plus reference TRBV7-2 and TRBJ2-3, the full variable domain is GAGVSQSPSNKVTEKGKDVELRCDPISGHTALYWYRQSLGQGLEFLIYFQGNSAPDKSGLPSDRFSAERTGGSVSTLTIQRTQQEDSAVYLCASFKREPDTQYFGPGTRLTVL.

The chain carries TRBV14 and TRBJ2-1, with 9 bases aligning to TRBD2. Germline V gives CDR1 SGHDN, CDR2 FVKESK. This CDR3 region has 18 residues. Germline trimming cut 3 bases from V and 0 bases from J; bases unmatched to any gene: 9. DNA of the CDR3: TGTGCCAGCAGCCAGGGCCTAGCGGGGAGGAGCTCCTACAATGAGCAGTTCTTC. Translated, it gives CASSQGLAGRSSYNEQFF.

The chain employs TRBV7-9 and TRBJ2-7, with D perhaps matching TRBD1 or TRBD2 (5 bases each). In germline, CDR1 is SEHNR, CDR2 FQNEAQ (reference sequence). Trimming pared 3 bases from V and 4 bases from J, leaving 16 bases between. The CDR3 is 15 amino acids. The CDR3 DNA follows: TGTGCCAGCAGCTTCCCAAGGGGACCCTCATACGAGCAGTACTTC. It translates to CASSFPRGPSYEQYF.

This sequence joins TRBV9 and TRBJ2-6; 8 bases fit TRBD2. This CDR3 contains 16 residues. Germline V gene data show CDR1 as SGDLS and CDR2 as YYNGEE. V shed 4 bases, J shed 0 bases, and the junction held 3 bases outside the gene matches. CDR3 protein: CASSHAGGSGANVLTF. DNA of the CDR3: TGTGCCAGCAGCCACGCGGGGGGCTCTGGGGCCAACGTCCTGACTTTC.